The 32 T cell receptor beta chains given below trace back to one sample, sequenced in a study of technical replicates of blood from several donors. Clones were read by immunoSEQ multiplex PCR, and TCRdb kept only the in-frame ones, dropping some. The sample holds around 84,000 clones, around 94% seen once. Sequenced sample: T cells isolated from PBMCs. All receptors come from a human donor in good health.

CDR3 DNA sequence: TGTGCCTGGAGTGTACGAGGCACCGGGGAGCTGTTTTTT. Encoded protein: CAWSVRGTGELFF. The genes are TRBV30 and TRBJ2-2, with unresolved D. Germline loops: CDR1 GTSNPN, CDR2 SVGIG (reference sequence). V was shortened by 0 bases and J by 4 bases, with 6 bases between the two germline ends. The CDR3 contains 13 residues.

This clone was seen only once. The chain couples TRBV19 to TRBJ1-5; D is ambiguous. The germline V gene has CDR1 LNHDA and CDR2 SQIVND (reference sequence). The CDR3 sequence is 15 residues long. V dropped 6 bases and J dropped 3 bases, with 15 bases sitting between them. CDR3 nucleotide sequence: TGTGCCAGTAGCCTCTCGGGGAGCGACAATCAGCCCCAGCATTTT. Protein: CASSLSGSDNQPQHF.

V is TRBV6-1 and J is TRBJ2-1, with 10 bases that match TRBD1. Germline CDR1 is MNHNS and CDR2 is SASEGT. The CDR3 contains 13 residues. V dropped 11 bases and J dropped 4; count of bases not matched to a gene: 5. CDR3 region: CAVRDRGYNEQFF. The CDR3 bases are TGTGCCGTCCGGGACAGGGGATACAATGAGCAGTTCTTC.

The V and J genes are TRBV6-1 and TRBJ1-2, with TRBD1 matching 7 bases. Unmatched junction bases numbered 9, after V lost 3 bases and J lost 5 bases. Germline lookup yields CDR1 MNHNS and CDR2 SASEGT. The CDR3 consists of 15 residues. The DNA for the CDR3 is TGTGCCAGCAGTGAGGGGGCCGGGACAGAGTATGGCTACACCTTC. Its translation is CASSEGAGTEYGYTF.

The chain has TRBV13 and TRBJ1-4; 8 bases line up with TRBD1. In germline, CDR1 is PRHDT, CDR2 FYEKMQ (reference sequence). Unmatched junction bases numbered 5, after V lost 2 bases and J lost 0 bases. This CDR3 is 17 amino acids long. CDR3 in DNA: TGTGCCAGCAGCTTAACCGGGACAGGTGCAACTAATGAAAAACTGTTTTTT. This sequence encodes CASSLTGTGATNEKLFF.

The rearrangement links TRBV29-1 to TRBJ2-3, with D unresolved. V dropped 4 bases and J dropped 2 bases, with 7 bases sitting between them. CDR1 is SQVTM and CDR2 is ANQGSEA in the germline V gene. The CDR3 has 12 residues. CDR3 nucleotide sequence: TGCAGCGTTGTCCAGGACACAGATACGCAGTATTTT. It is translated as CSVVQDTDTQYF.

V and J are TRBV28 and TRBJ2-1; perhaps TRBD1 as D (5 bases). The germline V gene has CDR1 MDHEN and CDR2 SYDVKM. The CDR3 loop spans 14 amino acids. The V end lost 2 bases, the J end lost 0 bases, and 5 bases lay between the germline ends. CDR3 sequence: CASSLDSSYNEQFF. Written as DNA, the CDR3 is TGTGCCAGCAGTTTAGACAGCTCCTACAATGAGCAGTTCTTC.

The gene calls are TRBV2 and TRBJ1-1; tentatively, D is TRBD1 (5 bases). Germline assignment: CDR1 SNHLY and CDR2 FYNNEI. Trimming removed 8 bases from V and 11 bases from J, with 9 bases in between. This CDR3 comprises 9 residues. The CDR3 spells CASGRAAFF. For the CDR3, the DNA is TGTGCCAGCGGCAGGGCGGCTTTCTTT.

V is TRBV19 and J is TRBJ2-1; maybe TRBD1 (6 bases). The V gene lost 3 bases and the J gene lost 2 bases, with 14 bases spanning the gap. The length of the CDR3 is 16 residues. Germline lookup yields CDR1 LNHDA and CDR2 SQIVND (reference sequence). CDR3 loop: CASSIDGRGAYNEQFF. CDR3 coding DNA: TGTGCCAGTAGTATCGACGGCAGGGGAGCCTACAATGAGCAGTTCTTC. The whole variable domain, filled in from reference TRBV19 and TRBJ2-1, reads DGGITQSPKYLFRKEGQNVTLSCEQNLNHDAMYWYRQDPGQGLRLIYYSQIVNDFQKGDIAEGYSVSREKKESFPLTVTSAQKNPTAFYLCASSIDGRGAYNEQFFGPGTRLTVL.

This chain uses TRBV5-1 with TRBJ1-4; the match to TRBD1 covers 11 bases. V dropped 3 bases and J dropped 6; count of bases not matched to a gene: 4. The CDR3 contains 15 residues. Germline values: CDR1 SGHRS, CDR2 YFSETQ. DNA of the CDR3: TGCGCCAGCAGCTGGACAGGGGGCTCGGATGAAAAACTGTTTTTT. This encodes CASSWTGGSDEKLFF.

The V and J genes are TRBV2 and TRBJ2-3, with D perhaps matching TRBD2 (5 bases). The CDR3 runs 14 residues. Germline loops: CDR1 SNHLY, CDR2 FYNNEI. The V gene lost 7 bases and the J gene lost 0 bases, with 11 bases spanning the gap. The CDR3 spells CASIQRTSTDTQYF. For the CDR3, the DNA is TGTGCCAGCATTCAGCGGACTAGCACAGATACGCAGTATTTT.

Concerning this clone itself: This specimen includes other DNA sequences encoding the same CDR3. The genes are TRBV2 and TRBJ2-7, with D possibly being TRBD1 (6 bases). V lost 2 bases, J lost 4 bases, and 6 bases lay in between. The germline CDR1 and CDR2 sequences are SNHLY and FYNNEI. The CDR3 is 12 residues long. The CDR3 region has the DNA TGTGCCAGCAGTGAAAGGGGGTACGAGCAGTACTTC. Its translation is CASSERGYEQYF.

The genes are TRBV30 and TRBJ1-4; D not certain. The CDR3 is made up of 14 amino acids. V shed 0 bases and J shed 8 bases, with 13 bases lying between them. Germline CDR1 and CDR2: GTSNPN and SVGIG (reference sequence). The CDR3 coding sequence is TGTGCCTGGAGTGTACGGGAACTGTCGGAAAAACTGTTTTTT. Its translation: CAWSVRELSEKLFF. The variable domain in full, with the rest retrieved from reference TRBV30 and TRBJ1-4, is SQTIHQWPATLVQPVGSPLSLECTVEGTSNPNLYWYRQAAGRGLQLLFYSVGIGQISSEVPQNLSASRPQDRQFILSSKKLLLSDSGFYLCAWSVRELSEKLFFGSGTQLSVL.

V usage is TRBV28 and J usage is TRBJ1-5; D unresolved. This CDR3 region has 14 residues. Between the trimmed V and J ends, which lost 7 bases and 6 bases, there was a span of 16 bases. Germline V gene data show CDR1 as MDHEN and CDR2 as SYDVKM. The chain's CDR3 is CASTQASVRQPQHF. The CDR3 DNA sequence: TGTGCCAGCACTCAAGCTTCGGTCCGTCAGCCCCAGCATTTT.

The rearrangement links TRBV7-3 to TRBJ1-2, with D possibly being TRBD1 (5 bases). V was clipped by 5 bases and J by 7 bases, with 17 bases between them. Germline V lookup: CDR1 SGHTA, CDR2 FQGTGA. CDR3 length: 14 amino acids. The CDR3 sequence is CASSQGVTLFGYTF. CDR3 DNA: TGTGCCAGCAGCCAAGGGGTAACTCTTTTTGGCTACACCTTC.

The chain links TRBV19 to TRBJ1-1, with 7 bases identical to TRBD1. The CDR3 extends over 12 amino acids. Trimming cost V 11 bases and J 2 bases; bases outside gene matches: 5. Per the germline V gene, CDR1 is LNHDA and CDR2 is SQIVND (reference sequence). The chain's CDR3 is CAVQGRNTEAFF. The CDR3 DNA reads as TGTGCCGTACAGGGGAGAAACACTGAAGCTTTCTTT.

Points on this clone: The junction and the germline gene differ at one end; a read error may be behind it. V gene TRBV6-1 combines with J gene TRBJ1-1; D gene unclear. In germline, CDR1 is MNHNS, CDR2 SASEGT. This CDR3 spans 14 amino acids. The chain's CDR3 is CTSSEFRGSTEAFF. CDR3 bases: TGTACCAGCAGTGAGTTTCGAGGGTCCACTGAAGCTTTCTTT.

The chain links TRBV28 to TRBJ1-1; TRBD1 is a possible D gene (6 bases). The CDR3 sequence is 14 residues long. V was cut by 4 bases and J by 1 base, with 10 bases left in between. Germline assignment: CDR1 MDHEN and CDR2 SYDVKM. CDR3 protein: CASSSPGENTEAFF. DNA of the CDR3: TGTGCCAGCAGTTCACCAGGGGAGAACACTGAAGCTTTCTTT.

This CDR3 is CASSPAPRAYEQYF. CDR3 DNA sequence: TGCGCCAGCAGCCCAGCCCCGCGGGCCTACGAGCAGTACTTC. The chain recombines TRBV4-1 with TRBJ2-7; a possible D gene is TRBD2 (5 bases). The V end lost 4 bases, the J end lost 2 bases, and 12 bases lay between the germline ends. The germline V gene has CDR1 MGHRA and CDR2 YSYEKL. This CDR3 is built from 14 residues.

The chain uses TRBV30 and TRBJ2-7; D ambiguous. The germline gives CDR1 GTSNPN, CDR2 SVGIG (reference sequence). Trimming shortened V by 2 bases and J by 4 bases, and 6 bases separated the two germline ends. This CDR3 is built from 11 residues. The CDR3 sequence is CAWSTTYEQYF. In DNA, the CDR3 is TGTGCCTGGAGTACGACTTACGAGCAGTACTTC.

The chain combines TRBV2 with TRBJ2-5, with 7 positions matching TRBD1. Trimming cost V 6 bases and J 0 bases; bases outside gene matches: 7. Germline V gene lookup returns CDR1 SNHLY and CDR2 FYNNEI. This CDR3 has 15 residues. The CDR3 reads CASRKQGLYQETQYF. CDR3 DNA sequence: TGTGCCAGCAGGAAACAGGGGTTGTACCAAGAGACCCAGTACTTC.

V usage is TRBV5-1 and J usage is TRBJ2-7; TRBD2 matches 9 bases. The CDR3 totals 14 residues. V was pared by 0 bases and J by 7 bases, with 5 bases of the junction left unmatched. CDR1 and CDR2 (germline): SGHRS, YFSETQ. The CDR3, as DNA: TGCGCCAGCAGCTTGGAGCCCCTAGCGGGAGAGCAGTACTTC. It is translated as CASSLEPLAGEQYF.

V and J are TRBV28 and TRBJ2-1, with a possible D match to TRBD2 (6 bases). Trimming cost V 7 bases and J 11 bases, with 18 bases left between them. Germline V gene lookup returns CDR1 MDHEN and CDR2 SYDVKM. The CDR3 totals 13 residues. The CDR3 sequence is CASTHLTSFQQFF. The CDR3 nucleotides read TGTGCCAGCACCCACTTGACTAGTTTCCAGCAGTTCTTC.

The chain combines TRBV2 with TRBJ1-1, with D hard to call. Deletions cut 6 bases from V and 10 bases from J, with 12 bases between. The CDR3 covers 11 residues. Germline V gene data show CDR1 as SNHLY and CDR2 as FYNNEI. The chain's CDR3 is CASSYYRGAFF. The CDR3 coding sequence is TGTGCCAGCAGCTATTATCGGGGAGCTTTCTTT. Full variable domain (outside the CDR3, taken from reference TRBV2 and TRBJ1-1): EPEVTQTPSHQVTQMGQEVILRCVPISNHLYFYWYRQILGQKVEFLVSFYNNEISEKSEIFDDQFSVERPDGSNFTLKIRSTKLEDSAMYFCASSYYRGAFFGQGTRLTVV.

This chain links TRBV19 with TRBJ1-5; no reliable D call. This CDR3 region has 13 residues. Germline values: CDR1 LNHDA, CDR2 SQIVND (reference sequence). Trimming shortened V by 3 bases and J by 4 bases, and 7 bases separated the two germline ends. This chain's CDR3 is CASSMQLNQPQHF. The CDR3 nucleotides read TGTGCCAGTAGTATGCAGTTGAATCAGCCCCAGCATTTT.

This sequence joins TRBV11-2 and TRBJ2-1, with 9 bases matching TRBD2. There are 16 residues in the CDR3. Germline V gene data show CDR1 as SGHAT and CDR2 as FQNNGV. The trim removed 2 bases at V and 12 bases at J, leaving 14 bases unmatched. The CDR3 region is CASSLNIGGGALAQFF. CDR3 nucleotide sequence: TGTGCCAGCAGCTTAAACATAGGCGGGGGGGCCCTAGCGCAGTTCTTC.

This chain connects TRBV5-4 to TRBJ1-1; TRBD1 might be the D (5 bases). V lost 0 bases, J lost 1 base, and 7 bases lay in between. CDR3 length equals 14 residues. Germline lookup yields CDR1 SGHNT and CDR2 YYREEE (reference sequence). CDR3 amino acids: CASSLAGPNTEAFF. Written as DNA, the CDR3 is TGTGCCAGCAGCTTGGCAGGGCCGAACACTGAAGCTTTCTTT.

This CDR3 is CASAGRGEETQYF. As DNA, the CDR3 is TGTGCTAGTGCGGGCCGGGGGGAAGAGACCCAGTACTTC. This chain links TRBV12-5 with TRBJ2-5, with TRBD2 identical over 7 bases. This CDR3 spans 13 amino acids. CDR1 LGHNT and CDR2 FRNRAP come from the germline V gene. J gave up 3 bases and V 7 bases, and 5 bases lay outside the gene matches.

V gene TRBV6-1 combines with J gene TRBJ2-1; D is perhaps TRBD2 (6 bases). The CDR3 has 15 residues. Germline assignment: CDR1 MNHNS and CDR2 SASEGT. Trimming cost V 1 base and J 8 bases, with 15 bases left between them. This CDR3 reads CASSEGGGSSDEQFF. CDR3 nucleotides: TGTGCCAGCAGTGAAGGGGGAGGTAGTAGCGATGAGCAGTTCTTC.

V and J are TRBV6-1 and TRBJ1-3, with 10 bases identical to TRBD1. Germline trimming cut 4 bases from V and 9 bases from J; bases unmatched to any gene: 12. The CDR3 has 16 amino acids. Germline V gene data show CDR1 as MNHNS and CDR2 as SASEGT. CDR3 DNA sequence: TGTGCCAGCAGTGCCCACGGGGGACAGGGGTGGGTCACCATATATTTT. It translates to CASSAHGGQGWVTIYF.

The chain uses TRBV7-8 and TRBJ2-7, with D maybe TRBD1 (5 bases). The CDR3 length is 15 residues. Germline V gene sequence: CDR1 SGHVS, CDR2 FQNEAQ. Between the trimmed V and J ends, which lost 6 bases and 2 bases, there was a span of 17 bases. The CDR3 nucleotides are TGTGCCAGCAGGATAGCCCGTAAGGGGACCTACGAGCAGTACTTC. It encodes CASRIARKGTYEQYF.

This clone was observed a handful of times. V and J are TRBV10-3 and TRBJ2-1; 7 bases are shared with TRBD2. Losses at the gene ends were 2 bases for V and 3 bases for J; bases not matched to a gene: 7. Germline CDR1 ENHRY, CDR2 SYGVKD. The CDR3 extends over 16 amino acids. The CDR3 DNA reads as TGTGCCATCAGTGAGCCGGGCGGGGGAATCTACAATGAGCAGTTCTTC. Its translation: CAISEPGGGIYNEQFF.